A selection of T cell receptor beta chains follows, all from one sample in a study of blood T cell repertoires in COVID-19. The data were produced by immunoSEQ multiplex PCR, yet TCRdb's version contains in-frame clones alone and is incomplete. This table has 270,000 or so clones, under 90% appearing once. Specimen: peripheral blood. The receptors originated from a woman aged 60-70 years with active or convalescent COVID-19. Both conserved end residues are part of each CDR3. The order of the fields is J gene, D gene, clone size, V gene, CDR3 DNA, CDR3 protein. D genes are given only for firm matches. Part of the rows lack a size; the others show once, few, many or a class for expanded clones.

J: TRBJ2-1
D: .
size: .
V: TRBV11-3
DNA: TGTGCCAGCAGCTTAGGGGGGTGGCGGGGCGCCTACAATGAGCAGTTCTTC
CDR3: CASSLGGWRGAYNEQFF

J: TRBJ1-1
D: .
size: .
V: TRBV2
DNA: TGTGCCAGCAGTGAAGGGTCAGGGATCACTGAAGCTTTCTTT
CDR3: CASSEGSGITEAFF

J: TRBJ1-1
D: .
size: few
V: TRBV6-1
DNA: TGTGCCAGCAGTGAAGATGCCGGAGCCCGGAACACTGAAGCTTTCTTT
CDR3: CASSEDAGARNTEAFF

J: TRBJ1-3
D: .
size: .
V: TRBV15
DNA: TGTGCCACCAGCAGACCTACGAGCTCTGGAAACACCATATATTTT
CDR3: CATSRPTSSGNTIYF

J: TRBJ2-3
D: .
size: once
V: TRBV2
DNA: TGTGCCAGCAGAACGCGGAGCACAGATACGCAGTATTTT
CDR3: CASRTRSTDTQYF

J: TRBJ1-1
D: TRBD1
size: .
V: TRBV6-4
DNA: TGTGCCAGCAGAATACAGGGGGCGCTGAACACTGAAGCTTTCTTT
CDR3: CASRIQGALNTEAFF

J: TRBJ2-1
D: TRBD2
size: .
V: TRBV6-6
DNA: TGTGCCAGCAGTCGCGGACTAGCGGGGGGGCCTATCAATGAGCAGTTCTTC
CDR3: CASSRGLAGGPINEQFF

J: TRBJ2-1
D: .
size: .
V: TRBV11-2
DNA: TGTGCCAGCAGCTCCCTCCGGGAGCCCTACAATGAGCAGTTCTTC
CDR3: CASSSLREPYNEQFF

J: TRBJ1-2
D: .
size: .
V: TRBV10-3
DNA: TGTGCCATCATTTCCCCGGGCTATGGCTACACCTTC
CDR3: CAIISPGYGYTF

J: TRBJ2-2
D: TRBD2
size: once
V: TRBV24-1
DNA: TGTGCCACCAGCGAAGGGACTAGGAACACCGGGGAGCTGTTTTTT
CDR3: CATSEGTRNTGELFF

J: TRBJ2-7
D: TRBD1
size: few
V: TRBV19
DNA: TGTGCCAGTACGGGGACAGGGAGCGAGCAGTACTTC
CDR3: CASTGTGSEQYF

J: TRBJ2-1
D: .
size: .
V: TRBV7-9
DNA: TGTGCCAGCAGCTTAGAAGCGGCGGCCCACAATGAGCAGTTCTTC
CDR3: CASSLEAAAHNEQFF

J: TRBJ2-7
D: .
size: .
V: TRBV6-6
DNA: TGTGCCAGCAGTCCCAGGGGCGGCTCCTACGAGCAGTACTTC
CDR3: CASSPRGGSYEQYF

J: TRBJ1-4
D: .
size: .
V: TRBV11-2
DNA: TGTGCCAGCAGCTTAGGCGACAGCCGTAATGAAAAACTGTTTTTT
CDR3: CASSLGDSRNEKLFF

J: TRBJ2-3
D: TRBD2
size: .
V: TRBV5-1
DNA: TGCGCCAGCAGCTTAACTAGCGGGGGGCCCCTAAACACAGATACGCAGTATTTT
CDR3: CASSLTSGGPLNTDTQYF

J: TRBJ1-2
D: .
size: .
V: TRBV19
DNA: TGTGCCAGTAGTACCAGGGAGGTGAACTATGGCTACACCTTC
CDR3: CASSTREVNYGYTF

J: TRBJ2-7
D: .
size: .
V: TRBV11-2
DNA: TGTGCCAGCAGCTTAAGGACAGCCTCCTACGAGCAGTACTTC
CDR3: CASSLRTASYEQYF